The 21 T cell receptor beta chains given below trace back to one sample, sequenced in a study of T cell responses to AZD1222 COVID-19 vaccine. Clones were sequenced by immunoSEQ multiplex PCR, and TCRdb holds only the in-frame ones, with some missing. Among about 140,000 clones listed, about four fifths were seen once. The specimen was peripheral blood, collected on day 0 of AZD1222 vaccination. Receptor source: an adult in good health.

The chain links TRBV9 to TRBJ2-7; 9 bases align to TRBD1. Germline assignment: CDR1 SGDLS and CDR2 YYNGEE. Losses at the gene ends were 4 bases for V and 1 base for J; bases not matched to a gene: 12. The CDR3 covers 17 residues. The chain's CDR3 is CASSPTPFDRGSYEQYF. DNA of the CDR3: TGTGCCAGCAGCCCGACCCCCTTCGACAGGGGGTCCTACGAGCAGTACTTC.

V gene TRBV5-4 combines with J gene TRBJ2-3, with TRBD2 matching 7 bases. V trimming: 4 bases; J trimming: 5 bases; junction bases outside the gene matches: 13. This CDR3 has 16 residues. The V gene's germline CDR1 is SGHNT and CDR2 YYREEE (reference sequence). The CDR3 DNA reads as TGTGCCAGCAGCCTCCCTCGTCCTGGGGGGGTAGATACGCAGTATTTT. Amino acid sequence: CASSLPRPGGVDTQYF.

This clone is deemed large. The chain combines TRBV5-1 with TRBJ1-3; 8 bases map to TRBD1. V was clipped by 1 base and J by 0 bases; unmatched bases: 18. The germline CDR1 and CDR2 sequences are SGHRS and YFSETQ. The CDR3 loop spans 21 amino acids. The CDR3 here is CASSLRGPWTGLPISGNTIYF. In DNA, the CDR3 is TGCGCCAGCAGCTTGAGAGGCCCATGGACAGGGCTACCCATCTCTGGAAACACCATATATTTT.

The chain recombines TRBV11-2 with TRBJ2-2; unclear D gene. V lost 5 bases and J 5 bases, leaving 21 bases between the germline ends. CDR1 and CDR2 from the germline V gene are SGHAT and FQNNGV. The CDR3 covers 17 residues. The CDR3 reads CASSRLAQARGTGELFF. DNA of the CDR3: TGTGCCAGCAGCCGCCTGGCCCAGGCTAGAGGAACCGGGGAGCTGTTTTTT. The full variable domain, in which reference TRBV11-2 and TRBJ2-2 provide the parts outside the CDR3, is EAGVAQSPRYKIIEKRQSVAFWCNPISGHATLYWYQQILGQGPKLLIQFQNNGVVDDSQLPKDRFSAERLKGVDSTLKIQPAKLEDSAVYLCASSRLAQARGTGELFFGEGSRLTVL.

This chain connects TRBV27 to TRBJ1-3; D not certain. Trimming pared 3 bases from V and 10 bases from J, leaving 13 bases between. CDR1 and CDR2 from the germline V gene are MNHEY and SMNVEV (reference sequence). This CDR3 comprises 13 residues. The CDR3 is CASSFQFSSTIYF. CDR3 sequence (DNA): TGTGCCAGCAGTTTTCAGTTCTCTTCTACCATATATTTT.

V gene TRBV9 combines with J gene TRBJ2-1; 7 nucleotides align to TRBD1. Germline CDR1 SGDLS, CDR2 YYNGEE. With 3 bases clipped from V and 7 bases from J, the junction kept 10 bases outside the gene matches. The CDR3 is made up of 15 amino acids. Written as DNA, the CDR3 is TGTGCCAGCAGCGCCCAGACAGGGCTCCGAAATGAGCAGTTCTTC. Residues: CASSAQTGLRNEQFF.

The chain links TRBV30 to TRBJ1-1; D unclear. CDR1 and CDR2 from the germline V gene are GTSNPN and SVGIG (reference sequence). The V and J ends lost 4 bases and 4 bases respectively, with 16 bases between them. The CDR3 has 14 residues. The CDR3 protein is CAWIYPEVGTEAFF. DNA for the CDR3: TGTGCCTGGATATACCCCGAAGTGGGCACTGAAGCTTTCTTT.

The chain is built from TRBV12-1 and TRBJ2-1; the table's D gene call, TRBD2, was not cross checked with the DNA. TRBV12-1 is flagged as a pseudogene. The CDR3 loop spans 12 amino acids. CDR3 region: CASSLTRGEQFF. The CDR3 nucleotides read TGTGCCAGCAGCTTAACTAGAGGTGAGCAGTTCTTC.

The chain joins TRBV6-5 to TRBJ2-1; 11 bases align to TRBD2. The CDR3 spans 15 residues. With V trimmed by 7 bases and J by 0 bases, 2 bases remained unmatched. CDR1 and CDR2 (germline): MNHEY, SVGAGI. As DNA, the CDR3 is TGTGCCAGCAACCTAGCGGGGGGCTCCTACAATGAGCAGTTCTTC. Its translation: CASNLAGGSYNEQFF.

The rearrangement joins TRBV24-1 to TRBJ1-5, with 8 nucleotides matching TRBD1. The CDR3 length is 17 residues. V was clipped by 4 bases and J by 0 bases; unmatched bases: 7. Germline V gene sequence: CDR1 KGHDR, CDR2 SFDVKD. This chain's CDR3 is CATSDPGTGDSNQPQHF. The CDR3 DNA is TGTGCCACCAGTGACCCCGGGACAGGAGATAGCAATCAGCCCCAGCATTTT.

The chain employs TRBV29-1 and TRBJ2-7; no reliable D call. The CDR3 sequence is 12 residues long. Germline V gives CDR1 SQVTM, CDR2 ANQGSEA. The V end lost 4 bases, the J end lost 2 bases, and 9 bases lay between the germline ends. The CDR3, as DNA: TGCAGCGTTGGAAGCAGTACCTACGAGCAGTACTTC. Protein: CSVGSSTYEQYF.

The rearrangement uses TRBV2 and TRBJ1-2; D is perhaps TRBD1 (5 bases). The germline V and J ends were trimmed by 4 bases and 2 bases, with 17 bases remaining between them. Germline CDR1 reads SNHLY; CDR2 reads FYNNEI. This CDR3 comprises 16 residues. The CDR3 is CASSGRADGKNYGYTF. The DNA of the CDR3 is TGTGCCAGCAGTGGCAGGGCGGATGGAAAAAACTATGGCTACACCTTC.

V gene TRBV5-1 combines with J gene TRBJ2-3, with D perhaps TRBD1 (6 bases). Trimming stripped 2 bases from V and 1 base from J, with 11 bases between. The CDR3 sequence is 15 residues long. From germline, CDR1 is SGHRS and CDR2 YFSETQ. The CDR3 DNA reads TGCGCCAGCAGCTTAGATAAGGGGGGCACAGATACGCAGTATTTT. This gives the protein CASSLDKGGTDTQYF.

The chain employs TRBV9 and TRBJ1-3; TRBD1 aligns across 7 bases. Germline V lookup: CDR1 SGDLS, CDR2 YYNGEE. The CDR3 is made up of 15 amino acids. Trimming at V came to 4 bases and at J to 3 bases, leaving 7 bases not matched to a gene. The CDR3 bases are TGTGCCAGCAGCTCTCGGGACAGCTATGGAAACACCATATATTTT. It is translated as CASSSRDSYGNTIYF.

The CDR3 DNA reads TGTGCCAGCAGCTTCGGCGACGTATACTCTGGAAACACCATATATTTT. Its protein product is CASSFGDVYSGNTIYF. The V call is TRBV5-4, the J call TRBJ1-3; D gene ambiguous. Germline loops: CDR1 SGHNT, CDR2 YYREEE (reference sequence). The V and J ends lost 2 bases and 0 bases respectively, with 12 bases between them. The CDR3 consists of 16 residues. Full variable domain (remainder filled in from reference TRBV5-4 and TRBJ1-3): ETGVTQSPTHLIKTRGQQVTLRCSSQSGHNTVSWYQQALGQGPQFIFQYYREEENGRGNFPPRFSGLQFPNYSSELNVNALELDDSALYLCASSFGDVYSGNTIYFGEGSWLTVV.

About this clone: A far larger clone differs by one base, so this is likely a read error. This rearrangement joins TRBV27 to TRBJ1-6, with D possibly matching TRBD1 (6 bases). CDR3 length: 14 residues. Germline CDR1 reads MNHEY; CDR2 reads SMNVEV (reference sequence). V was trimmed by 6 bases and J by 0 bases, leaving 6 bases between them. The CDR3 loop reads CASRDSSYNSPLHF. The CDR3 nucleotides are TGTGCCAGCAGGGACAGCTCCTATAATTCACCCCTCCACTTT.

The chain combines TRBV30 with TRBJ1-1; D gene unclear. This CDR3 has 16 amino acids. V was trimmed by 0 bases and J by 5 bases, leaving 19 bases between them. Germline CDR1 GTSNPN, CDR2 SVGIG (reference sequence). DNA of the CDR3: TGTGCCTGGAGTGTACCCGGGCGGGCAAGGGAGACTGAAGCTTTCTTT. The encoded protein is CAWSVPGRARETEAFF.

This clone was seen more than once but under ten times. The same CDR3 is also encoded by other DNA sequences in this sample. The chain uses TRBV15 and TRBJ1-1; D remains ambiguous. Germline CDR1 LNHNV, CDR2 YYDKDF (reference sequence). V lost 3 bases to trimming and J lost 1 base, with 0 bases between them. The CDR3 runs 11 residues. The CDR3 loop reads CATSRNTEAFF. The CDR3 DNA reads TGTGCCACCAGCAGGAACACTGAAGCTTTCTTT. Based on the CDR3 plus reference TRBV15 and TRBJ1-1, the full variable domain is DAMVIQNPRYQVTQFGKPVTLSCSQTLNHNVMYWYQQKSSQAPKLLFHYYDKDFNNEADTPDNFQSRRPNTSFCFLDIRSPGLGDTAMYLCATSRNTEAFFGQGTRLTVV.

The chain carries TRBV7-9 and TRBJ2-7; D possibly uses TRBD1 or TRBD2 (5 bases each). Germline CDR1 reads SEHNR; CDR2 reads FQNEAQ (reference sequence). The V gene lost 6 bases and the J gene lost 5 bases, with 8 bases spanning the gap. The CDR3 extends over 11 amino acids. This chain's CDR3 is CASSRGDEQYF. Written as DNA, the CDR3 is TGTGCCAGCAGTCGAGGGGACGAGCAGTACTTC.

The chain has TRBV19 and TRBJ1-4; D unclear. Between the trimmed V and J ends, which lost 3 bases and 0 bases, there was a span of 8 bases. In germline, CDR1 is LNHDA, CDR2 SQIVND (reference sequence). This CDR3 contains 15 residues. CDR3 region: CASSISFATNEKLFF. The DNA for the CDR3 is TGTGCCAGTAGTATCTCCTTTGCAACTAATGAAAAACTGTTTTTT. The variable domain in full, completed from reference TRBV19 and TRBJ1-4, reads DGGITQSPKYLFRKEGQNVTLSCEQNLNHDAMYWYRQDPGQGLRLIYYSQIVNDFQKGDIAEGYSVSREKKESFPLTVTSAQKNPTAFYLCASSISFATNEKLFFGSGTQLSVL.

The chain carries TRBV15 and TRBJ1-6, with TRBD1 identical over 7 bases. V shed 0 bases and J 7 bases; nucleotides not matched to a gene: 12. The CDR3 has 18 residues. CDR1 LNHNV and CDR2 YYDKDF come from the germline V gene (reference sequence). The CDR3, as DNA: TGTGCCACCAGCAGAGATGACCTCAGACAGGGTACGAATTCACCCCTCCACTTT. Translating it yields CATSRDDLRQGTNSPLHF. The full variable domain, with the rest looked up from reference TRBV15 and TRBJ1-6, is DAMVIQNPRYQVTQFGKPVTLSCSQTLNHNVMYWYQQKSSQAPKLLFHYYDKDFNNEADTPDNFQSRRPNTSFCFLDIRSPGLGDTAMYLCATSRDDLRQGTNSPLHFGNGTRLTVT.